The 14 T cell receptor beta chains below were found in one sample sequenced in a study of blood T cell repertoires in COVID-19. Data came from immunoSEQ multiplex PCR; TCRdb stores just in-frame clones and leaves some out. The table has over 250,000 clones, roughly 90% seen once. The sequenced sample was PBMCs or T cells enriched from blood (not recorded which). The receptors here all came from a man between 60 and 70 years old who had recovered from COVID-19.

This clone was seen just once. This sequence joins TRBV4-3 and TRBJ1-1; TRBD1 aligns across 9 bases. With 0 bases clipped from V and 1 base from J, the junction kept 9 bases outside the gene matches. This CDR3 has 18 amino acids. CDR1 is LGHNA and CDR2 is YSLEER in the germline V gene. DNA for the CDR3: TGCGCCAGCAGCCAAGATGGGGGACGGGGACAGGGGAACACTGAAGCTTTCTTT. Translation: CASSQDGGRGQGNTEAFF.

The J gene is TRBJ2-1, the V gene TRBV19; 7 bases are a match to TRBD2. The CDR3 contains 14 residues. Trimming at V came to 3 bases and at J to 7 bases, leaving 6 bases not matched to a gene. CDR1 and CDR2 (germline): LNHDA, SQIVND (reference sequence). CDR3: CASSIRLAWNEQFF. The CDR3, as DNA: TGTGCCAGTAGTATCCGACTAGCTTGGAATGAGCAGTTCTTC.

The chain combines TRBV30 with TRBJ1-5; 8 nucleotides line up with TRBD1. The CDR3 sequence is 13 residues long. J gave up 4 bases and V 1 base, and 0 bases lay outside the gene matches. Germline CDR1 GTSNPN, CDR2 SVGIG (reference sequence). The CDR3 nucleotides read TGTGCCTGGAGTGGGACAGGGAATCAGCCCCAGCATTTT. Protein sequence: CAWSGTGNQPQHF.

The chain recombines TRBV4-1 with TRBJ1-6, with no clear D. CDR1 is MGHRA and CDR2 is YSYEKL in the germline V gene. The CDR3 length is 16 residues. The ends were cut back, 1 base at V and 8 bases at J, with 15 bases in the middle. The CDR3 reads CASSQVFSTEDSPLHF. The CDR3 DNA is TGCGCCAGCAGCCAAGTATTTTCCACGGAGGATTCACCCCTCCACTTT.

The CDR3 nucleotides are TGTGCCAGCAGTGAGGTGTCGGGCGAGCAGTACTTC. Translated, it gives CASSEVSGEQYF. The chain uses TRBV25-1 and TRBJ2-7; D gene uncertain. V lost 3 bases, J lost 6 bases, and 9 bases lay in between. Germline loops: CDR1 MGHDK, CDR2 SYGVNS. The CDR3 has 12 amino acids.

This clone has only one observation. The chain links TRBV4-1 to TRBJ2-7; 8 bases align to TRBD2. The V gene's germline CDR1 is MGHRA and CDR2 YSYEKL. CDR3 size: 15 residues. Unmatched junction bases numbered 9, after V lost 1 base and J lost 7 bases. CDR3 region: CASSQVDTSGSEQYF. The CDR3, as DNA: TGCGCCAGCAGCCAAGTTGATACTAGCGGTAGTGAGCAGTACTTC.

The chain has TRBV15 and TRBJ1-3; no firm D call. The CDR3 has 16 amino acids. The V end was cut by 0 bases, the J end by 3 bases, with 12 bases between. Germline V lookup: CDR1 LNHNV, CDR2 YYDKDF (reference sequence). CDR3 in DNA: TGTGCCACCAGCAGAGATTTGGCAGGCTATGGAAACACCATATATTTT. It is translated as CATSRDLAGYGNTIYF. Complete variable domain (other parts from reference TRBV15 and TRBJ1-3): DAMVIQNPRYQVTQFGKPVTLSCSQTLNHNVMYWYQQKSSQAPKLLFHYYDKDFNNEADTPDNFQSRRPNTSFCFLDIRSPGLGDTAMYLCATSRDLAGYGNTIYFGEGSWLTVV.

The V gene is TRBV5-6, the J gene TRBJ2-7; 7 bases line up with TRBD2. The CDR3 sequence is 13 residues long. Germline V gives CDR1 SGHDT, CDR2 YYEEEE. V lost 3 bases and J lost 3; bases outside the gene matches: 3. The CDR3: CASSWGGRYEQYF. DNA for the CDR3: TGTGCCAGCAGCTGGGGGGGTCGCTACGAGCAGTACTTC.

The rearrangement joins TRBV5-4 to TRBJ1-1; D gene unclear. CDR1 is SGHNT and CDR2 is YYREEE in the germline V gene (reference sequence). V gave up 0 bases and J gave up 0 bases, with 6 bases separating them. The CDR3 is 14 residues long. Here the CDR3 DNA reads TGTGCCAGCAGCTTGGTGCAGATGAACACTGAAGCTTTCTTT. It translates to CASSLVQMNTEAFF. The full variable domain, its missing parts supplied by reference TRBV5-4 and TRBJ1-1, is ETGVTQSPTHLIKTRGQQVTLRCSSQSGHNTVSWYQQALGQGPQFIFQYYREEENGRGNFPPRFSGLQFPNYSSELNVNALELDDSALYLCASSLVQMNTEAFFGQGTRLTVV.

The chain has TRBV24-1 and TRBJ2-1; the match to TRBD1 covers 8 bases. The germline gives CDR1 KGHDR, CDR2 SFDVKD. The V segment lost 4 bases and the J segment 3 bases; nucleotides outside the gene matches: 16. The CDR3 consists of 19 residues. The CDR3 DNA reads TGTGCCACCAGTGACCCGGACAGGGTCAGCTCCTTAGGCTACAATGAGCAGTTCTTC. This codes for CATSDPDRVSSLGYNEQFF.

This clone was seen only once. CDR3 sequence reads: CARTVGSYQPQHF. CDR3 bases: TGTGCCAGGACTGTAGGGAGTTATCAGCCCCAGCATTTT. V gene TRBV12-3 or TRBV12-4 combines with J gene TRBJ1-5; D gene ambiguous. V was cut by 9 bases and J by 5 bases, with 14 bases left in between. This CDR3 spans 13 amino acids.

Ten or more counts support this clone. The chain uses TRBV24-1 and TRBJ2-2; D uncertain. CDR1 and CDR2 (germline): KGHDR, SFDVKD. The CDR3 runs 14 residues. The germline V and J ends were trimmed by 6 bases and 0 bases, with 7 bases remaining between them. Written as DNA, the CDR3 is TGTGCCACCAGTCATAGAACGAACACCGGGGAGCTGTTTTTT. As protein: CATSHRTNTGELFF.

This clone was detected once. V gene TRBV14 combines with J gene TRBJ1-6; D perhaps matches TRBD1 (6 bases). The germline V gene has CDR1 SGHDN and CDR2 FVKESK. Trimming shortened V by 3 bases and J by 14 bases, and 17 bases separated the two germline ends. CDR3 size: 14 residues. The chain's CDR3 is CASSQMRGRGSLHF. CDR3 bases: TGTGCCAGCAGCCAGATGCGGGGGCGGGGATCCCTCCACTTT.

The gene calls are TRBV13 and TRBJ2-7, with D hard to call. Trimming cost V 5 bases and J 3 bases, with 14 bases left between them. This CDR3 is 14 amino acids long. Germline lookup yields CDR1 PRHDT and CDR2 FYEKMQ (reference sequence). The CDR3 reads CASSPTAELYEQYF. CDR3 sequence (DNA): TGTGCCAGCAGCCCCACCGCGGAACTCTACGAGCAGTACTTC.